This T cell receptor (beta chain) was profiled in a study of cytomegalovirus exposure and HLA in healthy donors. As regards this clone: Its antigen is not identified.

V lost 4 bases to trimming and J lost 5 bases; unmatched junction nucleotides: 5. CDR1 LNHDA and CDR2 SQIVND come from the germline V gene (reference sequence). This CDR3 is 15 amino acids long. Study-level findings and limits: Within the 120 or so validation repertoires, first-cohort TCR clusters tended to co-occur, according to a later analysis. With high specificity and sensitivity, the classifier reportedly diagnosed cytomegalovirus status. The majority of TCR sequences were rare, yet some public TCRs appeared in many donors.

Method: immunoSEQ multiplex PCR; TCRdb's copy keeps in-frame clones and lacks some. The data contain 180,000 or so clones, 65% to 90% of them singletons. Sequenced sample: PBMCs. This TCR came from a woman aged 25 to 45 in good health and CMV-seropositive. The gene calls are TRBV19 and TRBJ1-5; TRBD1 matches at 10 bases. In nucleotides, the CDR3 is TGTGCCAGTAGTAGCCAGACAGGGGGCTATCAGCCCCAGCATTTT. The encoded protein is CASSSQTGGYQPQHF.